The 23 T cell receptor beta chains below were found in one sample sequenced in a study of regulatory T cells in long-lasting Graves disease (TCRdb year 2021). In light of the paper, this sample's time point label describes: newly diagnosed GD, antithyroid drugs for less than 3 months. For both TCR sequencing and RNA sequencing, RNA was extracted from PBMCs in TRIzol. Library preparation employed multiplex PCR. TCRdb names Illumina HiSeq 4000 as the instrument used. iRepertoire HTBI primers and Arm-PCR amplification of CDR3 regions were used to construct TCR beta libraries. TCRdb applied fastp at Q25 and MiXCR to the public reads, then kept only in-frame beta chains. A single entry per CDR3 protein holds the most common genes and DNA from its merged rows. The sample yields fewer than 500,000 distinct CDR3 sequences; 16% were counted once. Clones ranked in the top ten supply less than 15% of the sample.

The data were also submitted as part of a second study, on T cells in Graves' hyperthyroidism and ophthalmopathy.

This sample comprised peripheral blood mononuclear cells (PBMCs), obtained at new diagnosis, from a patient treated with antithyroid drugs. These receptors were obtained from a middle-aged man with Graves disease. Donor details come from another sample of the same person, matched by shared clones.

This clonotype was seen many times. The chain is built from TRBV7-3 and TRBJ2-3; no clear D. The V gene lost 4 bases and the J gene lost 2 bases, with 7 bases spanning the gap. The CDR3 runs 13 residues. Germline lookup yields CDR1 SGHTA and CDR2 FQGTGA. The CDR3 protein is CASSSRATDTQYF. CDR3 bases: TGTGCCAGCAGCTCAAGGGCCACAGATACGCAGTATTTT.

This clonotype was seen a handful of times. The chain employs TRBV6-1 and TRBJ1-6; D gene uncertain. In germline, CDR1 is MNHNS, CDR2 SASEGT. V lost 5 bases, J lost 7 bases, and 15 bases lay in between. The CDR3 loop spans 15 amino acids. CDR3 sequence reads: CASSRATASNSPLHF. CDR3 nucleotide sequence: TGTGCCAGCAGTCGGGCGACCGCCTCAAATTCACCCCTCCACTTT.

Many counts were recorded for this clonotype. The chain joins TRBV28 to TRBJ1-5; TRBD1 might be the D (5 bases). The CDR3 runs 14 residues. Germline values: CDR1 MDHEN, CDR2 SYDVKM. V was cut by 3 bases and J by 4 bases, with 10 bases left in between. This CDR3 reads CASSLGDENQPQHF. CDR3 nucleotides: TGTGCCAGCAGTTTGGGGGACGAAAATCAGCCCCAGCATTTT.

The V call is TRBV7-9, the J call TRBJ1-1, with a possible D match to TRBD1 (6 bases). The CDR3 loop spans 13 amino acids. Trimming shortened V by 7 bases and J by 1 base, and 10 bases separated the two germline ends. Germline V lookup: CDR1 SEHNR, CDR2 FQNEAQ (reference sequence). The CDR3 DNA is TGTGCCAGCATTGGACAGCAGAACACTGAAGCTTTCTTT. This translates into CASIGQQNTEAFF.

At least ten counts were recorded for this clonotype. The chain recombines TRBV5-1 with TRBJ2-1; 11 nucleotides align to TRBD1. Germline V CDR1 and CDR2: SGHRS, YFSETQ. CDR3 length: 15 residues. V was clipped by 4 bases and J by 3 bases; unmatched bases: 3. CDR3 DNA sequence: TGCGCCAGCAGCGCCGGGACAGGGGGCTACAATGAGCAGTTCTTC. This codes for CASSAGTGGYNEQFF.

This clonotype was seen repeatedly, ten times or more. The chain recombines TRBV7-3 with TRBJ2-3, with D unresolved. In germline, CDR1 is SGHTA, CDR2 FQGTGA. The CDR3 runs to 13 residues. V gave up 8 bases and J gave up 6 bases, with 15 bases separating them. CDR3 sequence reads: CASGASKGDTQYF. As DNA, the CDR3 is TGTGCCAGCGGCGCCTCGAAAGGGGATACGCAGTATTTT.

The J gene is TRBJ2-7, the V gene TRBV3-1; D might be TRBD2 (6 bases). V was clipped by 3 bases and J by 6 bases, with 18 bases between them. The length of the CDR3 is 15 residues. Germline V lookup: CDR1 LGHDT, CDR2 YNNKEL (reference sequence). The CDR3 here is CASSHGRGGLSEQYF. CDR3 nucleotide sequence: TGTGCCAGCAGCCACGGCCGGGGAGGACTATCCGAGCAGTACTTC.

Many counts were recorded for this clonotype. The chain uses TRBV7-2 and TRBJ2-5; D unclear. This CDR3 region has 13 residues. Trimming took 2 bases from V and 3 from J, leaving 7 bases between them. The germline V gene has CDR1 SGHTA and CDR2 FQGNSA. The CDR3 region is CASSLTLKETQYF. CDR3 nucleotides: TGTGCCAGCAGCTTAACACTGAAAGAGACCCAGTACTTC.

This clonotype was observed many times. The CDR3 nucleotides are TGTGCCAGCAGTTCTTCTGGCGGAGTATATGGCTACACCTTC. Protein sequence: CASSSSGGVYGYTF. The chain carries TRBV28 and TRBJ1-2; D not resolved. This CDR3 is built from 14 residues. Germline loops: CDR1 MDHEN, CDR2 SYDVKM. The germline V and J ends were trimmed by 4 bases and 5 bases, with 14 bases remaining between them.

This clonotype was detected a few times. The chain has TRBV5-1 and TRBJ2-1; 13 nucleotides align to TRBD2. CDR3 length: 16 residues. With V trimmed by 2 bases and J by 6 bases, 5 bases remained unmatched. Looked up from germline, CDR1 is SGHRS and CDR2 is YFSETQ. DNA of the CDR3: TGCGCCAGCAGCTTAACTAGCGGGAGGGCCCTCAATGAGCAGTTCTTC. This codes for CASSLTSGRALNEQFF.

This clonotype has at least ten counts. The chain couples TRBV2 to TRBJ2-3, with 8 bases identical to TRBD1. Germline CDR1 is SNHLY and CDR2 is FYNNEI. The CDR3 length is 15 residues. Trimming cost V 6 bases and J 1 base; bases outside gene matches: 6. CDR3 amino acids: CASRMDRVGTDTQYF. In DNA, the CDR3 is TGTGCCAGCAGGATGGACAGGGTCGGCACAGATACGCAGTATTTT.

This clonotype was recorded a few times. This chain joins TRBV9 and TRBJ2-3, with D maybe TRBD1 (5 bases). Trimming removed 0 bases from V and 7 bases from J, with 9 bases in between. Germline lookup yields CDR1 SGDLS and CDR2 YYNGEE. The CDR3 runs to 13 residues. The CDR3 DNA is TGTGCCAGCAGCGTAGCAGGGCAACATACGCAGTATTTT. It is translated as CASSVAGQHTQYF.

The gene calls are TRBV5-1 and TRBJ1-2; D perhaps matches TRBD1 (5 bases). In germline, CDR1 is SGHRS, CDR2 YFSETQ. V was trimmed by 6 bases and J by 5 bases, leaving 17 bases between them. The CDR3 has 14 residues. The CDR3 sequence is CASKTGALGYGYTF. The CDR3 coding sequence is TGCGCCAGCAAAACCGGGGCCCTCGGATATGGCTACACCTTC.

This clonotype was counted between two and nine times. This rearrangement joins TRBV25-1 to TRBJ2-7, with D possibly matching TRBD2 (5 bases). Per germline, CDR1 MGHDK and CDR2 SYGVNS. V was pared by 1 base and J by 5 bases, with 15 bases between. The CDR3 runs 15 residues. CDR3 nucleotide sequence: TGTGCCAGCAGTGAATTTTCCGGGAACGATCACGAGCAGTACTTC. Encoded protein: CASSEFSGNDHEQYF.

V gene TRBV19 combines with J gene TRBJ2-7, with D possibly TRBD1 on 6 matching bases. Germline-derived CDR1 and CDR2 are LNHDA and SQIVND (reference sequence). Trimming cost V 5 bases and J 3 bases, with 11 bases left between them. The CDR3 has 13 residues. This chain's CDR3 is CASSDTRGYEQYF. CDR3 DNA: TGTGCCAGTAGTGATACCAGGGGCTACGAGCAGTACTTC.

This clonotype was counted only a few times. A read error is the likely source, as a far larger clone sits one nucleotide away. V gene TRBV30 combines with J gene TRBJ2-4; no reliable D call. Deletions cut 0 bases from V and 13 bases from J, with 16 bases between. CDR3 size: 13 residues. Looked up from germline, CDR1 is GTSNPN and CDR2 is SVGIG (reference sequence). In nucleotides, the CDR3 is TGTGCCTGGAGTGTTGGTAGGGTTGATGAGCAGTACTTC. Translation gives CAWSVGRVDEQYF.

The sample holds a few counts of this clonotype. The rearrangement joins TRBV9 to TRBJ1-2, with TRBD1 identical over 7 bases. The germline V gene encodes CDR1 SGDLS and CDR2 YYNGEE. This CDR3 comprises 13 residues. The junction had 2 bases not matched to a gene; V was cut back by 3 bases and J by 3 bases. The CDR3 here is CASSARGDYGYTF. The CDR3 DNA follows: TGTGCCAGCAGCGCCAGGGGGGACTATGGCTACACCTTC.

V and J are TRBV7-3 and TRBJ2-6; D is perhaps TRBD2 (6 bases). CDR3 length equals 16 residues. Germline loops: CDR1 SGHTA, CDR2 FQGTGA. V was trimmed by 0 bases and J by 2 bases, leaving 8 bases between them. The DNA of the CDR3 is TGTGCCAGCAGCTTAACGGGGGGTGCTGGGGCCAACGTCCTGACTTTC. Its translation: CASSLTGGAGANVLTF.

The chain is built from TRBV3-1 and TRBJ2-2; weak D call: TRBD2 (6 bases). The germline V gene encodes CDR1 LGHDT and CDR2 YNNKEL (reference sequence). V dropped 4 bases and J dropped 8 bases, with 14 bases sitting between them. The CDR3 runs 14 residues. The CDR3 region has the DNA TGTGCCAGCAGCCCGTTGAATAGCGGTGGGGAGCTGTTTTTT. It codes for CASSPLNSGGELFF.

The rearrangement links TRBV9 to TRBJ2-1; unclear D gene. V shed 0 bases and J shed 4 bases, with 17 bases lying between them. The CDR3 contains 17 residues. Per the germline V gene, CDR1 is SGDLS and CDR2 is YYNGEE. The CDR3: CASSVELTQTLYNEQFF. DNA of the CDR3: TGTGCCAGCAGCGTAGAATTGACACAGACTTTGTACAATGAGCAGTTCTTC.

This clonotype was picked up one time. The chain links TRBV3-1 to TRBJ1-1, with no clear D. The CDR3 extends over 16 amino acids. CDR1 is LGHDT and CDR2 is YNNKEL in the germline V gene (reference sequence). Trimming left V 6 bases short and J 0 bases short, with 17 bases between. The CDR3 region has the DNA TGTGCCAGCAGGGCCGGGCAGTCCATCATGAACACTGAAGCTTTCTTT. Amino acid sequence: CASRAGQSIMNTEAFF.

This clonotype was seen at least ten times. CDR3 in DNA: TGTGCCAGCAGCTTTTCTAGTACTAGCGGGAGCCGAGAGACCCAGTACTTC. The encoded protein is CASSFSSTSGSRETQYF. The chain recombines TRBV11-2 with TRBJ2-5; 11 bases map to TRBD2. This CDR3 has 17 amino acids. Looked up from germline, CDR1 is SGHAT and CDR2 is FQNNGV. V lost 3 bases, J lost 4 bases, and 10 bases stayed unmatched.

To note about this clonotype: This likely stems from a read error, as it lies one base from a far larger clone. The rearrangement uses TRBV2 and TRBJ2-1, with D possibly TRBD2 on 6 matching bases. The germline V and J ends were trimmed by 4 bases and 10 bases, with 17 bases remaining between them. This CDR3 region has 14 residues. Germline CDR1 and CDR2: SNHLY and FYNNEI. This CDR3 reads CASSVAAGFYEQFF. The CDR3 nucleotides are TGTGCCAGCAGTGTAGCAGCGGGCTTCTACGAGCAGTTCTTC.